By share, the clone carrying this T cell receptor beta chain counts as medium-sized (0.01 to 0.1%). A junction boundary mismatches the germline segment, possibly from a read error. This specimen belongs to a study of early T cells in non-severe SARS-CoV-2 infection. Germline-derived CDR1 and CDR2 are SSHAT and FNYEAQ (reference sequence). The CDR3 runs to 19 residues. Unique molecular identifiers were attached to individual cDNA molecules. TCRdb reanalysed the 5' RACE reads using MiXCR and keeps one entry per CDR3 protein. The sample records roughly 34,000 distinct CDR3 sequences, 7% to 7.5% being singletons.

Sequences were derived from whole blood, sampled at baseline. The origin of this receptor is an adult who was a healthcare worker with PCR-confirmed SARS-CoV-2 infection or an uninfected control (not recorded which). The rearrangement uses TRBV7-7 and TRBJ2-3; TRBD2 matches at 7 bases. CDR3 nucleotides: TGTGCTAGCAGCTTAACCCCCCCTCGGGAGGTGGCAGGCACAGATACGCAGTATTTT. Its translation: CASSLTPPREVAGTDTQYF. Full variable domain (outside the CDR3, taken from reference TRBV7-7 and TRBJ2-3): GAGVSQSPRYKVTKRGQDVTLRCDPISSHATLYWYQQALGQGPEFLTYFNYEAQPDKSGLPSDRFSAERPEGSISTLTIQRTEQRDSAMYRCASSLTPPREVAGTDTQYFGPGTRLTVL.